This T cell receptor beta chain was sequenced during a study of tissue T cells after allogeneic stem cell transplantation. Sequenced by immunoSEQ multiplex PCR; TCRdb stores in-frame clones only, minus some. The table includes more than 550 clones, approximately 42% detected once. Study-wide results and limits: Shared clones across patients were few; motif clustering revealed tissue-specific shared signatures. Which tissue TCRs were alloreactive or antigen-specific was not determined. Some clones might be persisting host cells.

Germline CDR1 ENHRY, CDR2 SYGVKD. J gave up 3 bases and V 4 bases, and 6 bases lay outside the gene matches. The CDR3 contains 15 residues. A note on this clone: No antigen is known for it.

Every graft-versus-host disease patient had gastrointestinal disease and got several lines of graft-versus-host disease therapy. Autopsy tissues spanned esophagus to rectum, liver, skin, and lymphoid organs including spleen. This clonotype was obtained from a female patient aged 40-70 years with steroid-refractory graft-versus-host disease after an allogeneic stem cell transplant. A subset of T cells may come from the graft donor. V gene TRBV10-3 combines with J gene TRBJ2-3, with TRBD1 identical over 8 bases. The starting material was descending colon tissue, obtained at autopsy. The CDR3 DNA is TGTGCCATCAGTGGAACAGGGGGTTTGACAGATACGCAGTATTTT. It yields the protein CAISGTGGLTDTQYF.